The 8 T cell receptor beta chains given below trace back to one sample, sequenced in a study of T-cell memory formation after mild COVID-19 (dated by TCRdb to 2020 to 2023). Libraries were constructed by 5' RACE. These reads were obtained on an Illumina NovaSeq 6000. TCRdb ran its own pipeline on the public reads, namely fastp trimming at Q25 and MiXCR clone calling, and kept in-frame beta chains. Entries are consolidated by CDR3 protein sequence, retaining the most common genes and DNA. The sample records roughly 400,000 distinct CDR3 sequences, approximately 15% of which are singletons. In total, the top ten clones hold roughly 21% of the sample. Sequenced material: PBMCs or a T cell subset sorted from them (not recorded which). The receptors were sampled from a man in his late teens or twenties who had mild COVID-19 (a few samples of this study predate the infection). The sample titles of this study are shuffled in the database, so cell type and time point are left out; the donor was told from shared clones.

This clonotype has a handful of counts. The gene calls are TRBV6-1 and TRBJ1-2, with 12 bases aligning to TRBD1. Germline CDR1 and CDR2: MNHNS and SASEGT. The CDR3 sequence is 14 residues long. V was pared by 4 bases and J by 8 bases, with 5 bases of the junction left unmatched. CDR3 nucleotide sequence: TGTGCCAGCAGTGTGGGACAGGGGGCGGGCGGCTACACCTTC. Its protein is CASSVGQGAGGYTF.

The chain joins TRBV9 to TRBJ1-4; 9 bases map to TRBD1. The ends lost 3 bases at V and 7 bases at J; junction bases unmatched: 4. CDR3 length equals 14 residues. The V gene's germline CDR1 is SGDLS and CDR2 YYNGEE. Here the CDR3 reads CASSATGGREKLFF. Here the CDR3 DNA reads TGTGCCAGCAGCGCGACAGGGGGTCGTGAAAAACTGTTTTTT.

The table lists this clonotype with a few counts. This rearrangement joins TRBV29-1 to TRBJ1-3, with unresolved D. The length of the CDR3 is 11 residues. The ends were cut back, 4 bases at V and 4 bases at J, with 5 bases in the middle. Germline CDR1 SQVTM, CDR2 ANQGSEA. CDR3 DNA sequence: TGCAGCGTTGGCAGGGGAAACACCATATATTTT. Protein: CSVGRGNTIYF.

This clonotype turned up a few times. This chain connects TRBV20-1 to TRBJ2-3; maybe TRBD2 (5 bases). The CDR3 contains 13 residues. The V end was cut by 6 bases, the J end by 5 bases, with 15 bases between. Per germline, CDR1 DFQATT and CDR2 SNEGSKA (reference sequence). CDR3: CSAPPGREDTQYF. The CDR3 nucleotides are TGCAGTGCCCCTCCAGGTCGGGAAGATACGCAGTATTTT.

This clonotype was picked up many times. The chain links TRBV6-5 to TRBJ1-1; TRBD1 aligns across 7 bases. V lost 6 bases, J lost 6 bases, and 4 bases stayed unmatched. The CDR3 has 12 residues. Germline V gene data show CDR1 as MNHEY and CDR2 as SVGAGI. This CDR3 reads CASSPDRAEAFF. The CDR3 DNA is TGTGCCAGCAGCCCCGACAGGGCTGAAGCTTTCTTT.

This clonotype was detected a few times. This chain joins TRBV27 and TRBJ2-2; weak D call: TRBD1 (6 bases). Trimming left V 2 bases short and J 6 bases short, with 7 bases between. From germline, CDR1 is MNHEY and CDR2 SMNVEV (reference sequence). CDR3 size: 13 residues. The CDR3 region is CASSLRGSGELFF. CDR3 sequence (DNA): TGTGCCAGCAGTTTAAGGGGGTCCGGGGAGCTGTTTTTT.

This clonotype has a handful of counts. Here the CDR3 reads CASSFPFAGDTGELFF. CDR3 coding DNA: TGTGCCAGCAGTTTCCCCTTTGCGGGGGACACCGGGGAGCTGTTTTTT. The chain recombines TRBV12-3 or TRBV12-4 with TRBJ2-2, with 7 bases matching TRBD2. This CDR3 comprises 16 residues. V was pared by 3 bases and J by 3 bases, with 7 bases of the junction left unmatched.

This chain links TRBV4-1 with TRBJ2-5; 8 nucleotides align to TRBD1. The CDR3 contains 13 residues. The germline gives CDR1 MGHRA, CDR2 YSYEKL. V shed 3 bases, J shed 5 bases, and the junction held 2 bases outside the gene matches. Here the CDR3 reads CASSQGQAETQYF. In DNA form, the CDR3 reads TGCGCCAGCAGCCAGGGACAGGCGGAGACCCAGTACTTC.